The next 20 T cell receptor beta chains were all read from a single sample in a study of regulatory T cells in long-lasting Graves disease. Time point of the sample: persistent/refractory GD, antithyroid drugs over 5 years with positive TRAb. Scientists built the TCR library using RNA that was extracted from PBMCs. The TCR beta library used iRepertoire HTBI primers with Arm-PCR amplification of CDR3. TCRdb reprocessed the multiplex PCR reads with MiXCR, giving one entry per CDR3 protein. Among about 430,000 distinct CDR3 sequences listed, 21% were seen once. This specimen was peripheral blood mononuclear cells (PBMCs), taken when the disease was refractory, from a patient treated with antithyroid drugs. Receptor source: a female donor with Graves disease.

This clonotype has ten or more counts. This CDR3 reads CASGETGENIQYF. Here the CDR3 DNA reads TGTGCCAGCGGGGAGACTGGGGAAAACATTCAGTACTTC. The chain has TRBV3-1 and TRBJ2-4; possible D gene TRBD2, 5 bases. The CDR3 runs 13 residues. Trimming stripped 8 bases from V and 5 bases from J, with 13 bases between. Per germline, CDR1 LGHDT and CDR2 YNNKEL (reference sequence).

This clonotype was observed a handful of times. The chain joins TRBV20-1 to TRBJ2-7; 14 bases map to TRBD2. This CDR3 contains 14 residues. Germline-derived CDR1 and CDR2 are DFQATT and SNEGSKA (reference sequence). After removal of 3 bases from V and 5 bases from J, the junction contained 3 bases not matched to a gene. The CDR3 region has the DNA TGCAGTGCTAGTGGGACTAGCGGGAGTGACGAGCAGTACTTC. Its translation is CSASGTSGSDEQYF.

This clonotype was detected many times. At one boundary the junction diverges from the germline segment, which might be a read error. This sequence joins TRBV6-1 and TRBJ2-2; D perhaps matches TRBD1 (7 bases). In germline, CDR1 is MNHNS, CDR2 SASEGT. This CDR3 region has 14 residues. DNA of the CDR3: TGCGCCAGCAGGGGGGACAGAGACACCGGGGAGCTGTTTTTT. It translates to CASRGDRDTGELFF.

This clonotype was recorded many times. The gene calls are TRBV28 and TRBJ2-7; TRBD1 agrees at 7 bases. Germline V CDR1 and CDR2: MDHEN, SYDVKM. The CDR3 consists of 13 residues. After removal of 6 bases from V and 3 bases from J, the junction contained 5 bases not matched to a gene. The CDR3 loop is CASSSAGGYEQYF. In nucleotides, the CDR3 is TGTGCCAGCAGCTCTGCAGGGGGCTACGAGCAGTACTTC.

The rearrangement links TRBV14 to TRBJ2-1, with 8 bases aligning to TRBD2. Germline CDR1 and CDR2: SGHDN and FVKESK. There are 16 residues in the CDR3. J gave up 3 bases and V 1 base, and 5 bases lay outside the gene matches. The CDR3, as DNA: TGTGCCAGCAGCCAAGCACCGGGACTAGTCTACAATGAGCAGTTCTTC. This translates into CASSQAPGLVYNEQFF. The full variable domain, in which reference TRBV14 and TRBJ2-1 provide the parts outside the CDR3, is EAGVTQFPSHSVIEKGQTVTLRCDPISGHDNLYWYRRVMGKEIKFLLHFVKESKQDESGMPNNRFLAERTGGTYSTLKVQPAELEDSGVYFCASSQAPGLVYNEQFFGPGTRLTVL.

The sample holds a few counts of this clonotype. A much larger clone differs by one base, so this may be a read error. The chain couples TRBV28 to TRBJ2-2, with 8 bases lining up with TRBD1. The ends lost 3 bases at V and 7 bases at J; junction bases unmatched: 7. The CDR3 is made up of 15 amino acids. CDR1 and CDR2 from the germline V gene are MDHEN and SYDVKM. CDR3 in DNA: TGTGCCAGCAGTTTGAGGGTGACAGGGGACGGGGAGCTGTTTTTT. Its translation is CASSLRVTGDGELFF. Complete variable domain (other parts from reference TRBV28 and TRBJ2-2): DVKVTQSSRYLVKRTGEKVFLECVQDMDHENMFWYRQDPGLGLRLIYFSYDVKMKEKGDIPEGYSVSREKKERFSLILESASTNQTSMYLCASSLRVTGDGELFFGEGSRLTVL.

This clonotype was counted a few times. V usage is TRBV5-1 and J usage is TRBJ2-7; the D gene is possibly TRBD2 (5 bases). The CDR3 runs to 13 residues. CDR1 SGHRS and CDR2 YFSETQ come from the germline V gene. V was trimmed by 3 bases and J by 3 bases, leaving 10 bases between them. The DNA of the CDR3 is TGCGCCAGCAGCTCGGACGGGGACTACGAGCAGTACTTC. Encoded protein: CASSSDGDYEQYF.

The rearrangement links TRBV6-2 or TRBV6-3 to TRBJ2-3; D is perhaps TRBD1 or TRBD2 (5 bases each). The CDR3 sequence is 16 residues long. Germline V lookup: CDR1 MNHEY, CDR2 SVGEGT. The V end lost 0 bases, the J end lost 0 bases, and 10 bases lay between the germline ends. CDR3 nucleotides: TGTGCCAGCAGTTACTCGGCGAGGGGAAGCACAGATACGCAGTATTTT. Residues: CASSYSARGSTDTQYF.

The chain combines TRBV20-1 with TRBJ2-1; D ambiguous. The CDR3 sequence is 11 residues long. Germline CDR1 is DFQATT and CDR2 is SNEGSKA (reference sequence). The V end lost 4 bases, the J end lost 8 bases, and 9 bases lay between the germline ends. The CDR3 protein is CSAKARYEQFF. The CDR3 DNA is TGCAGTGCTAAAGCAAGGTATGAGCAGTTCTTC.

The J gene is TRBJ2-7, the V gene TRBV7-3, with 7 nucleotides matching TRBD1. CDR1 SGHTA and CDR2 FQGTGA come from the germline V gene. Germline trimming cut 0 bases from V and 3 bases from J; bases unmatched to any gene: 5. The CDR3 runs to 15 residues. The CDR3 here is CASSLTGGAYYEQYF. CDR3 bases: TGTGCCAGCAGCTTAACAGGGGGCGCTTACTACGAGCAGTACTTC.

This clonotype was observed at least ten times. V usage is TRBV18 and J usage is TRBJ2-7; the D gene is possibly TRBD1 (5 bases). The V and J ends lost 4 bases and 5 bases respectively, with 15 bases between them. Germline V gives CDR1 KGHSH, CDR2 LQKENI. The CDR3 runs 14 residues. Here the CDR3 DNA reads TGTGCCAGCTCACGGGGCCCGCCGGGCGACGAGCAGTACTTC. Amino acids: CASSRGPPGDEQYF.

The CDR3 region has the DNA TGTGCCAGTAGTTCCGGACAGGCCCCGGGGAGCGAGCAGTACTTC. This codes for CASSSGQAPGSEQYF. The chain links TRBV19 to TRBJ2-7; TRBD1 aligns across 7 bases. CDR1 LNHDA and CDR2 SQIVND come from the germline V gene (reference sequence). The CDR3 sequence is 15 residues long. J lost 6 bases, V lost 5 bases, and 13 bases had no gene match.

V is TRBV7-8 and J is TRBJ2-7; D gene uncertain. The CDR3 covers 14 residues. CDR1 and CDR2 (germline): SGHVS, FQNEAQ. Trimming took 3 bases from V and 2 from J, leaving 11 bases between them. CDR3 in DNA: TGTGCCAGCAGCTTGGTGGCCACGGCCTACGAGCAGTACTTC. Translation gives CASSLVATAYEQYF.

This clonotype was seen many times. The CDR3 protein is CASSFSIGKQPQHF. The CDR3 coding sequence is TGTGCCAGCAGCTTTAGTATTGGGAAACAGCCCCAGCATTTT. The chain links TRBV7-2 to TRBJ1-5; D gene uncertain. CDR3 length: 14 amino acids. V was pared by 3 bases and J by 7 bases, with 13 bases between. Germline CDR1 SGHTA, CDR2 FQGNSA.

This clonotype was recorded at least ten times. V gene TRBV7-2 combines with J gene TRBJ1-5, with 8 bases identical to TRBD1. CDR1 and CDR2 from the germline V gene are SGHTA and FQGNSA. Germline trimming cut 6 bases from V and 7 bases from J; bases unmatched to any gene: 8. The CDR3 length is 14 residues. The CDR3 bases are TGTGCCAGCAGTTACAGGGGGGGGAGGCAGCCCCAGCATTTT. It codes for CASSYRGGRQPQHF. The full variable domain, completed using reference TRBV7-2 and TRBJ1-5, is GAGVSQSPSNKVTEKGKDVELRCDPISGHTALYWYRQSLGQGLEFLIYFQGNSAPDKSGLPSDRFSAERTGGSVSTLTIQRTQQEDSAVYLCASSYRGGRQPQHFGDGTRLSIL.

This clonotype showed up just a few times. The genes are TRBV3-1 and TRBJ2-7, with a tentative D call TRBD1 (5 bases). CDR1 and CDR2 from the germline V gene are LGHDT and YNNKEL (reference sequence). There are 12 residues in the CDR3. V was clipped by 0 bases and J by 8 bases, with 8 bases between them. For the CDR3, the DNA is TGTGCCAGCAGCCAAGAGGACACCAAGCAGTACTTC. Amino acid sequence: CASSQEDTKQYF.

Details on this clonotype: It may be a read error: a sequence one base away is much more abundant. J is TRBJ1-1 and V is TRBV6-1, with D perhaps matching TRBD1 (6 bases). This CDR3 contains 13 residues. Germline CDR1 reads MNHNS; CDR2 reads SASEGT. The CDR3 loop reads CASRDGQSPDALF. CDR3 sequence (DNA): TGTGCCAGCAGGGATGGACAGTCCCCAGATGCGCTCTTT.

On this clonotype: Given a much more abundant clone one base away, this may be a read error. The J gene is TRBJ1-6, the V gene TRBV9, with 7 bases fitting TRBD1. This CDR3 has 14 residues. The germline CDR1 and CDR2 sequences are SGDLS and YYNGEE. V shed 1 base and J 6 bases; nucleotides not matched to a gene: 1. Written as DNA, the CDR3 is TGTGCCAGCAGCGTAAGGGACAGTAATTCACCCCTCCACTTT. Amino acid sequence: CASSVRDSNSPLHF.

On this clonotype: This could be a read error, since a much larger clone is one nucleotide away. The rearrangement uses TRBV6-5 and TRBJ2-7; a possible D gene is TRBD2 (6 bases). Germline V gene lookup returns CDR1 MNHEY and CDR2 SVGAGI. Trimming took 1 base from V and 7 from J, leaving 17 bases between them. The CDR3 loop spans 15 amino acids. The CDR3 sequence is CASSYFGSSGKEQYF. CDR3 nucleotides: TGTGCCAGCAGTTACTTCGGGAGCAGTGGTAAAGAGCAGTACTTC.

This clonotype was seen many times. Compared with germline, one end of the junction differs, possibly owing to a read error. The V gene is TRBV5-1, the J gene TRBJ2-2; no definite D call. This CDR3 contains 15 residues. Germline CDR1 is SGHRS and CDR2 is YFSETQ. Here the CDR3 reads CASSLGLTNTGELFF. The CDR3 region has the DNA TGTGCCAGCAGCTTAGGGCTGACGAACACCGGGGAGCTGTTTTTT.